These 18 T cell receptor beta chains were all obtained from the same sample, sequenced in a study of OX40 agonist ivuxolimab in advanced cancers. Generated by immunoSEQ multiplex PCR, the TCRdb table keeps only in-frame clones and is missing some. The sample consists of roughly 69,000 clones, 84% of them appearing once. Sequenced material: CD4+ or CD8+ T cells sorted from blood, taken in a trial of the OX40 agonist ivuxolimab. These receptors were taken from an adult with an advanced solid tumor such as melanoma, head and neck, liver or kidney cancer.

This chain uses TRBV7-2 with TRBJ2-7; 10 nucleotides agree with TRBD1. The germline V gene has CDR1 SGHTA and CDR2 FQGNSA. The junction had 5 bases not matched to a gene; V was cut back by 5 bases and J by 1 base. The CDR3 sequence is 15 residues long. CDR3 DNA sequence: TGTGCCAGCAGCACCGGGACAGGGGAATCCTACGAGCAGTACTTC. Translation: CASSTGTGESYEQYF.

The J gene is TRBJ1-1, the V gene TRBV7-2; possibly TRBD1 for D (5 bases). The CDR3 is made up of 13 amino acids. CDR1 SGHTA and CDR2 FQGNSA come from the germline V gene. Trimming left V 1 base short and J 4 bases short, with 7 bases between. This CDR3 is CASSLGGGTEAFF. DNA of the CDR3: TGTGCCAGCAGCTTAGGCGGGGGCACTGAAGCTTTCTTT.

J is TRBJ1-4 and V is TRBV27; 11 nucleotides agree with TRBD1. Unmatched junction bases numbered 9, after V lost 5 bases and J lost 7 bases. Germline loops: CDR1 MNHEY, CDR2 SMNVEV (reference sequence). This CDR3 spans 16 amino acids. The CDR3: CASSPWTGGSGEKLFF. The CDR3 nucleotides are TGTGCCAGCAGTCCATGGACAGGGGGCAGTGGTGAAAAACTGTTTTTT.

J is TRBJ2-1 and V is TRBV5-1, with 13 nucleotides matching TRBD2. Germline V gene data show CDR1 as SGHRS and CDR2 as YFSETQ. Losses at the gene ends were 4 bases for V and 0 bases for J; bases not matched to a gene: 7. The CDR3 runs to 18 residues. This chain's CDR3 is CASSPTSGGPSSYNEQFF. The CDR3 DNA sequence: TGCGCCAGCAGCCCGACTAGCGGGGGGCCGAGCTCCTACAATGAGCAGTTCTTC.

V and J are TRBV9 and TRBJ2-2; 9 nucleotides match TRBD1. Trimming at V came to 5 bases and at J to 2 bases, leaving 1 base not matched to a gene. Germline V gives CDR1 SGDLS, CDR2 YYNGEE. This CDR3 is built from 14 residues. The CDR3 sequence: CASRDRGNTGELFF. The CDR3 DNA reads as TGTGCCAGCAGGGACAGGGGTAACACCGGGGAGCTGTTTTTT.

The rearrangement joins TRBV4-2 to TRBJ1-5, with D possibly being TRBD1 (5 bases). The length of the CDR3 is 15 residues. CDR1 and CDR2 (germline): LGHNA, YNFKEQ. The V end lost 0 bases, the J end lost 2 bases, and 8 bases lay between the germline ends. The CDR3 is CASSQDWGGNQPQHF. The CDR3 DNA is TGTGCCAGCAGCCAAGATTGGGGGGGCAATCAGCCCCAGCATTTT.

This chain connects TRBV5-6 to TRBJ1-5, with 8 bases matching TRBD1. The length of the CDR3 is 16 residues. Germline CDR1 SGHDT, CDR2 YYEEEE. The trim removed 1 base at V and 2 bases at J, leaving 5 bases unmatched. CDR3 sequence: CASSLLDRAGNQPQHF. The CDR3 DNA reads as TGTGCCAGCAGCTTGTTGGACAGGGCCGGCAATCAGCCCCAGCATTTT.

CDR3 nucleotides: TGCGCCAGCAGACGCCCCGGGCCATACACTGAAGCTTTCTTT. This sequence encodes CASRRPGPYTEAFF. V gene TRBV5-1 combines with J gene TRBJ1-1; D not certain. Germline V gene data show CDR1 as SGHRS and CDR2 as YFSETQ. V was shortened by 5 bases and J by 3 bases, with 14 bases between the two germline ends. The CDR3 contains 14 residues.

The V call is TRBV5-1, the J call TRBJ2-2; no definite D call. Germline V gene lookup returns CDR1 SGHRS and CDR2 YFSETQ. The CDR3 runs to 19 residues. The ends were cut back, 0 bases at V and 3 bases at J, with 21 bases in the middle. The CDR3 loop is CASSLEVIENWYDTGELFF. The CDR3 nucleotides are TGCGCCAGCAGCTTGGAGGTTATAGAAAATTGGTATGACACCGGGGAGCTGTTTTTT.

The genes are TRBV18 and TRBJ1-2; 10 bases fit TRBD1. Germline lookup yields CDR1 KGHSH and CDR2 LQKENI. Losses at the gene ends were 8 bases for V and 5 bases for J; bases not matched to a gene: 11. The CDR3 extends over 15 amino acids. The CDR3 sequence is CASTAVGTGVYGYTF. CDR3 DNA: TGTGCCAGCACGGCTGTGGGGACAGGGGTGTATGGCTACACCTTC.

The gene calls are TRBV19 and TRBJ2-3, with a weak D call TRBD2 (5 bases). The CDR3 spans 16 residues. Trimming left V 5 bases short and J 0 bases short, with 15 bases between. The germline V gene has CDR1 LNHDA and CDR2 SQIVND (reference sequence). CDR3 in amino acids: CASSYSTGISTDTQYF. The CDR3 DNA reads TGTGCCAGTAGTTATTCAACGGGGATCAGCACAGATACGCAGTATTTT.

The rearrangement links TRBV18 to TRBJ1-5; D gene unclear. Germline V gene data show CDR1 as KGHSH and CDR2 as LQKENI. Trimming stripped 2 bases from V and 3 bases from J, with 8 bases between. The CDR3 has 14 residues. CDR3 sequence (DNA): TGTGCCAGCTCACCATCGACGGACAATCAGCCCCAGCATTTT. Translating it yields CASSPSTDNQPQHF. The variable domain in full, with the rest retrieved from reference TRBV18 and TRBJ1-5, is NAGVMQNPRHLVRRRGQEARLRCSPMKGHSHVYWYRQLPEEGLKFMVYLQKENIIDESGMPKERFSAEFPKEGPSILRIQQVVRGDSAAYFCASSPSTDNQPQHFGDGTRLSIL.

The chain is built from TRBV7-3 and TRBJ1-6; TRBD1 matches 9 bases. CDR1 is SGHTA, CDR2 FQGTGA, per germline. CDR3 length: 14 residues. V was pared by 5 bases and J by 10 bases, with 6 bases of the junction left unmatched. The CDR3 spells CASSLRQGESPLHF. In nucleotides, the CDR3 is TGTGCCAGCAGCCTTCGACAGGGGGAATCACCCCTCCACTTT.

This chain joins TRBV7-8 and TRBJ2-1, with D perhaps assigned TRBD1 or TRBD2 (5 bases each). The CDR3 consists of 15 residues. Germline CDR1 and CDR2: SGHVS and FQNEAQ. The V and J ends lost 3 bases and 5 bases respectively, with 14 bases between them. The CDR3 loop reads CASSFTGGPDNEQFF. CDR3 coding DNA: TGTGCCAGCAGCTTCACTGGGGGTCCCGACAATGAGCAGTTCTTC. Together with reference TRBV7-8 and TRBJ2-1, the CDR3 gives the full variable domain: GAGVSQSPRYKVAKRGQDVALRCDPISGHVSLFWYQQALGQGPEFLTYFQNEAQLDKSGLPSDRFFAERPEGSVSTLKIQRTQQEDSAVYLCASSFTGGPDNEQFFGPGTRLTVL.

The rearrangement joins TRBV5-1 to TRBJ2-1; 8 nucleotides align to TRBD1. Germline-derived CDR1 and CDR2 are SGHRS and YFSETQ. CDR3 size: 17 residues. With 4 bases clipped from V and 7 bases from J, the junction kept 16 bases outside the gene matches. The CDR3 loop is CASSLEGRQGAQNEQFF. In DNA, the CDR3 is TGCGCCAGCAGCCTGGAGGGGCGTCAGGGGGCGCAGAATGAGCAGTTCTTC.

V usage is TRBV9 and J usage is TRBJ2-1; 8 bases align to TRBD2. This CDR3 is 15 amino acids long. Germline loops: CDR1 SGDLS, CDR2 YYNGEE. J was trimmed by 5 bases and V by 0 bases; bases with no gene match: 4. The CDR3 spells CASSVAGGDHNEQFF. The CDR3 region has the DNA TGTGCCAGCAGCGTAGCGGGGGGGGACCACAATGAGCAGTTCTTC.

The rearrangement uses TRBV4-2 and TRBJ1-3; the D is unclear. The CDR3 is 15 amino acids. CDR1 and CDR2 from the germline V gene are LGHNA and YNFKEQ. V shed 0 bases and J shed 4 bases, with 10 bases lying between them. The CDR3 loop is CASSQETLLGNTIYF. In DNA, the CDR3 is TGTGCCAGCAGCCAAGAGACGCTTTTAGGAAACACCATATATTTT.

The chain is built from TRBV15 and TRBJ1-3; D is perhaps TRBD1 (5 bases). The CDR3 has 15 residues. The V gene lost 0 bases and the J gene lost 6 bases, with 12 bases spanning the gap. Germline V CDR1 and CDR2: LNHNV, YYDKDF (reference sequence). CDR3 in amino acids: CATSRDWGQANTIYF. CDR3 DNA: TGTGCCACCAGCAGAGATTGGGGCCAGGCAAACACCATATATTTT.